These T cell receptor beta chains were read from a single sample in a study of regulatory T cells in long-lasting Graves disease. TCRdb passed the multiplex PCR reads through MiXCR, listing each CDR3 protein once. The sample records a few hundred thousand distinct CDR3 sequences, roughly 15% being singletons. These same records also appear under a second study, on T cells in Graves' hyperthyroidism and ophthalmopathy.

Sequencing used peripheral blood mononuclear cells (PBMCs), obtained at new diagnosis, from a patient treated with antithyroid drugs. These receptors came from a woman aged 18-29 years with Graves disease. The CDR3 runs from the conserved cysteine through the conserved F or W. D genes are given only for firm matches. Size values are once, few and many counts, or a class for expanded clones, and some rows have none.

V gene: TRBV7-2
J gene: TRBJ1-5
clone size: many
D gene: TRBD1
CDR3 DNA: TGTGCCAGCAGCCTCGACAGGGGGCAAGGTCAGCCCCAGCATTTT
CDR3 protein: CASSLDRGQGQPQHF

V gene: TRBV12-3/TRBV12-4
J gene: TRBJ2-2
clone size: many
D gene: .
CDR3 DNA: TGTGCCAGCAGTTTAAGGACGAACACCGGGGAGCTGTTTTTT
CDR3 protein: CASSLRTNTGELFF

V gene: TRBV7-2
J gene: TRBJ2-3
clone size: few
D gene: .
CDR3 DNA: TGTGCCAGCAGCGTTGGGTCTAGCGCCCCGGGCGCAGATACGCAGTATTTT
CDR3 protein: CASSVGSSAPGADTQYF

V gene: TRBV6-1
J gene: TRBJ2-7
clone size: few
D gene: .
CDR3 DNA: TGTGCCAGCAGTGGATGGGGGTACGAGCAGTACTTC
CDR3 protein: CASSGWGYEQYF

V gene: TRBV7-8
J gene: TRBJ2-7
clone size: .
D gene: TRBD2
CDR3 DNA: TGTGCCAGCAGCGCTAGTTTGGCAGCGGGAGGTCACGAGCAGTACTTC
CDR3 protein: CASSASLAAGGHEQYF

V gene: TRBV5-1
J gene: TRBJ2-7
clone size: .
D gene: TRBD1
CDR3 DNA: TGCGCCAGCAGCCTAGACGGACAGGGGGCGCGAGTGGGCGAGCAGTACTTC
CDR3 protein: CASSLDGQGARVGEQYF

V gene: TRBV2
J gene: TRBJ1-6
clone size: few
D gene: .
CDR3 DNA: TGTGCCAGCAGTGTTCGCGGGGATAATTCACCCCTCCACTTT
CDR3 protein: CASSVRGDNSPLHF

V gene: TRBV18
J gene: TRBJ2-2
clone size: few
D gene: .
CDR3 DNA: TGTGCCAGCTCACCAGTGGGGACCGGGGAGCTGTTTTTT
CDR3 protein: CASSPVGTGELFF

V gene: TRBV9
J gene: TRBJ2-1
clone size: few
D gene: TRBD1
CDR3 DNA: TGTGCCAGCAGCGTAGAGACCGGGACAGGGGCTAATGAGCAGTTCTTC
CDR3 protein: CASSVETGTGANEQFF

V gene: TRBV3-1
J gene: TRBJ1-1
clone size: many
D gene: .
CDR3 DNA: TGTGCCAGCAGCCGACCTCGCGCCGGGGGCAACACTGAAGCTTTCTTT
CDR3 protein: CASSRPRAGGNTEAFF

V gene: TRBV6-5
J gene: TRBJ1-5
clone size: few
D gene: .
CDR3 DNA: TGTGCCAGCAGTTACTCGGGTGGGGATAGCAATCAGCCCCAGCATTTT
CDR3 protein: CASSYSGGDSNQPQHF

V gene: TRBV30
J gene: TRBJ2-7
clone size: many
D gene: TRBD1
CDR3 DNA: TGTGCCTGTAAGGGAGCCGGAACAGGGGGCTCATACGAGCAGTACTTC
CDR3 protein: CACKGAGTGGSYEQYF

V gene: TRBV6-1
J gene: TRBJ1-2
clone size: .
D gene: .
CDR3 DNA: TGTGCCAGCAGTGAAGCTGGAGATCTGGGGTACGGCTACACCTTC
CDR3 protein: CASSEAGDLGYGYTF

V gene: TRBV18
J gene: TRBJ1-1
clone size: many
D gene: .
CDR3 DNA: TGTGCCAGCTCACCAGAGGAGGGAGCTGAAGCTTTCTTT
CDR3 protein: CASSPEEGAEAFF

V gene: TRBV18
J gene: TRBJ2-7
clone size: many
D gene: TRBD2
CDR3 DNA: TGTGCCAGCGGACCGGAGCGGGGAAACTCCTACGAGCAGTACTTC
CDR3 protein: CASGPERGNSYEQYF

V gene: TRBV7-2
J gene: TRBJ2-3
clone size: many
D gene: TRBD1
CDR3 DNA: TGTGCCAGCAGCCCTACAGGGGACACAGATACGCAGTATTTT
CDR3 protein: CASSPTGDTDTQYF

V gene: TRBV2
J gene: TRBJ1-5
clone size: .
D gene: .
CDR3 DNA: TGTGCCAGCAAACAGGACGGTAGCAATCAGCCCCAGCATTTT
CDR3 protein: CASKQDGSNQPQHF

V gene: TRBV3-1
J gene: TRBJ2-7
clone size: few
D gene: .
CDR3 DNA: TGTGCCAGCAGCCAAGATCCCGCCTCCTACGAGCAGTACTTC
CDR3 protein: CASSQDPASYEQYF

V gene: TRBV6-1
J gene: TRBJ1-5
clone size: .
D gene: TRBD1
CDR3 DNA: TGTGCCAGCACTCGTCCCGGGACAGCATATAGCAATCAGCCCCAGCATTTT
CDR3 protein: CASTRPGTAYSNQPQHF

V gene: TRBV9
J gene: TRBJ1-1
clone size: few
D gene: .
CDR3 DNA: TGTGCCAGCAGCGTAGGGAAGGGCCACACTGAAGCTTTCTTT
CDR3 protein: CASSVGKGHTEAFF

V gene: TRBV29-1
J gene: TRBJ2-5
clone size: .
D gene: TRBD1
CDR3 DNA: TGTGGGGGACAGCAAGAGACCCAGTACTTC
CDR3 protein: CGGQQETQYF

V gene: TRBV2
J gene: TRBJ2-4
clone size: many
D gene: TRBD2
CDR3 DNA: TGTGCCAGCAGTGTTAGCGGGATCGCTTACATTCAGTACTTC
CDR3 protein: CASSVSGIAYIQYF